This T cell receptor beta chain originates from a study of OX40 agonist ivuxolimab in advanced cancers. A note on the overall study: Ivuxolimab was an agonistic, fully human IgG2 monoclonal antibody directed against OX40 (CD134), a costimulatory receptor. Intravenous ivuxolimab was administered to patients every 2 weeks at six dose levels: 0.01, 0.1, 0.3, 1.5, 3 and 10 mg/kg. Among the approximately 50 dose-escalation patients, around 20 had hepatocellular carcinoma, around 15 melanoma, 9 renal cell carcinoma and 9 head and neck cancer. A male proportion of around 83% and a mean age of approximately 58 years, ranging from about 23 to 90, were recorded for the dose-escalation cohort. Patients were allowed to have had prior anti-PD-1, anti-PD-L1 or anti-CTLA-4 therapy, and around two fifths of the dose-escalation patients had been treated with checkpoint inhibitors. Partial responses were achieved by three dose-escalation patients, of whom one had hepatocellular carcinoma and two had cutaneous melanoma. Peripheral TCRbeta sequencing aimed to test whether ivuxolimab altered TCR sequence diversity and caused clonal T-cell expansion. The paper reports the monotherapy dose-escalation portion (N of about 52 patients) of the phase I ivuxolimab trial. Paper-wide results and their limitations: In partial responders in the 0.1-3.0 mg/kg groups, normalized peripheral clonal expansion was found to be among the lowest, especially among CD8+ T cells. The antigen specificity of the clonally expanded peripheral T cells was not determined. Clonal expansion of both CD4+ and CD8+ blood T cells was observed from baseline to week 6 at doses 0.1 to 3.0 mg/kg. After ivuxolimab, expanded clones were on average more numerous among CD8+ T cells than among CD4+ T cells. Low levels of normalized T-cell clonal expansion were also shown by some nonresponding patients.

As concerns this clone: The antigen it binds to is not known. The input lacks base qualities; no much larger clone sits a single base away.

To sequence the TCRbeta CDR3 region, genomic DNA was isolated from the sorted cells. The immunoSEQ Assay was used for sequencing of TCRbeta CDR3 regions. Entries here come from immuneACCESS through TCRdb and include only in-frame sequences with V and J called. Some clones fail to appear in such tables; in the studies checked, an unresolved V gene covers under half of the shortfall, and the cause of the remainder is unknown. The sample has more than 70,000 clones on record, approximately 89% of them singletons. The ten top clones hold roughly 10% of the sample. The trial excluded patients who had a history of autoimmune disease or were on systemic immunosuppression. Peripheral blood for TCR sequencing was drawn from every dose cohort at baseline, at cycle 4 day 1 and at cycle 7 day 1. Samples were obtained from an open-label, multicenter, first-in-human phase I dose-escalation trial of ivuxolimab. Adults with locally advanced or metastatic melanoma, renal cell, hepatocellular, or head and neck squamous cell carcinoma were enrolled in the trial. CD4+ and CD8+ T cells were sorted separately from peripheral blood before TCR sequencing.

CDR3 length: 15 amino acids, cysteine to phenylalanine. The DNA shown is the 45-base CDR3, in frame from base 1. Relative to germline, V is 3 bases shorter and J is 4 bases shorter, with 16 bases between their ends. The germline V gene supplies CDR1 SGHRS and CDR2 YFSETQ. The material was CD4+ or CD8+ T cells sorted from blood, obtained in a trial of the OX40 agonist ivuxolimab. This receptor chain uses TRBV5-1 and TRBJ2-5; the D call is tentative, TRBD1 or TRBD2, as each matches 5 bases. This receptor was identified in an adult with an advanced solid tumor such as melanoma, head and neck, liver or kidney cancer. The CDR3 is CASSSTALSGETQYF. The base sequence is TGCGCCAGCAGCTCGACAGCCCTGAGCGGAGAGACCCAGTACTTC.